A selection of T cell receptor beta chains follows, all from one sample in a study of T cell repertoires in cytomegalovirus infection. TCRdb reanalysed the reads using MiXCR and keeps one entry per CDR3 protein. There are some 700,000 distinct CDR3 sequences in the sample; roughly 36% occur only once, and 15% to 20% lies in the top ten. Their antigen targets remain unknown. This specimen consisted of cultured PBMCs, obtained from culture after CMV antigen stimulation. The receptors were gathered from a human donor in good health (CMV status not recorded). Some clones in this sample may be carry-over from other donors' samples. The CDR3 runs from the conserved cysteine through the conserved F or W. A D gene is named only where the DNA matches it firmly. Some rows mark clone size as missing; the rest say once, few, many or name a class of expanded clone.

v_call	j_call	d_call	clone_size	cdr3_nt	cdr3_aa
TRBV3-1	TRBJ1-2	TRBD1	NA	TGTGCCAGCAGCCAAGTTTCCAGGGGGAGCGGCTACACCTTC	CASSQVSRGSGYTF
TRBV29-1	TRBJ2-5	NA	NA	TGCAGCGTTGAGTCGTCGACCAAAGAGACCCAGTACTTC	CSVESSTKETQYF
TRBV6-1	TRBJ1-2	NA	NA	TGTGCCAGCAGTGAACTAGGATTAAATGGCTACACCTTC	CASSELGLNGYTF
TRBV7-2	TRBJ1-5	TRBD1	few	TGTGCCAGCAGCTTGAGGACGGTCGGGACAGGGGGCCCAGGGGAACAGCCCCAGCATTTT	CASSLRTVGTGGPGEQPQHF
TRBV6-5	TRBJ1-2	NA	NA	TGTGCCAGCAGTTACAGGGCAGTTAACTATGGCTACACCTTC	CASSYRAVNYGYTF
TRBV6-1	TRBJ1-5	TRBD1	few	TGTGCCAGCAGTACAGGGACAGCCACCAATCAGCCCCAGCATTTT	CASSTGTATNQPQHF
TRBV10-3	TRBJ2-1	NA	few	TGTGCCATCTCAACGGGGATTATCGACCATGAGCAGTTCTTC	CAISTGIIDHEQFF
TRBV20-1	TRBJ1-4	NA	NA	TGCAGTGTCCAAACGGGGGCCCTTGCAACTAATGAAAAACTGTTTTTT	CSVQTGALATNEKLFF
TRBV7-2	TRBJ1-6	TRBD1	few	TGTGCCAGCAGCTTAGGGGGACAGTATAATTCACCCCTCCACTTT	CASSLGGQYNSPLHF
TRBV14	TRBJ2-1	TRBD2	NA	TGTGCCAGCAGCTCAATAGCGGGACGATACAATGAGCAGTTCTTC	CASSSIAGRYNEQFF
TRBV7-2	TRBJ2-1	NA	many	TGTGCCAGCAGCTTAGAAGACGGACAAGGGCCCTACAATGAGCAGTTCTTC	CASSLEDGQGPYNEQFF
TRBV6-5	TRBJ2-7	TRBD2	NA	TGTGCCAGCAGTCGGACTAGCGGGAGCGAGCAGTACTTC	CASSRTSGSEQYF
TRBV7-2	TRBJ1-4	NA	many	TGTGCCAGCAGCTTAGTTGCAACCTTCAATGAAAAACTGTTTTTT	CASSLVATFNEKLFF
TRBV7-9	TRBJ2-7	TRBD2	NA	TGTGCCAGCAGCTTAGCGCCAGCGGGGGCCCGTGGGGAGCAGTACTTC	CASSLAPAGARGEQYF
TRBV4-1	TRBJ2-7	NA	NA	TGCGCCAGCAGACCCGGGCCAAGAGGCTCCTACGAGCAGTACTTC	CASRPGPRGSYEQYF
TRBV6-5	TRBJ2-7	NA	few	TGTGCCAGCAGTCTTTCAGCCCTCTACGAGCAGTACTTC	CASSLSALYEQYF
TRBV18	TRBJ1-3	NA	NA	TGTGCCAGCTCACCCCCGGGACGGTACTCTGGAAACACCATATATTTT	CASSPPGRYSGNTIYF
TRBV30	TRBJ2-1	NA	NA	TGTGCCTGGAGAACGGGGTGGGCTGGCAATGAGCAGTTCTTC	CAWRTGWAGNEQFF
TRBV28	TRBJ2-7	NA	once	TGTGCCAGCAGTTTAAATACAGGACCCAACTCCTACGAGCAGTACTTC	CASSLNTGPNSYEQYF
TRBV7-2	TRBJ2-7	TRBD1	NA	TGTGCCAGCAGCTTGGAGGGACAGGGTCTCTCCTACGAGCAGTACTTC	CASSLEGQGLSYEQYF
TRBV7-8	TRBJ1-5	TRBD1	few	TGTGCCAGCACTCGGGACGCAGGGGGCGCGGGCAATCAGCCCCAGCATTTT	CASTRDAGGAGNQPQHF
TRBV6-8	TRBJ2-7	TRBD1	NA	TGTGCCAGCAGAACCCATACCGGGACAGGGGTCTACGAGCAGTACTTC	CASRTHTGTGVYEQYF
TRBV2	TRBJ1-1	NA	few	TGTGCCAGCAGTGACGGCGTGGGAGCTTTCTTT	CASSDGVGAFF